This T cell receptor beta chain was recovered during a study of CD8 T cells in ankylosing spondylitis. Study-level results: A motif of 7 to 9 highly homologous TCR beta variants was seen as apparently characteristic of ankylosing spondylitis blood. Disease-associated clones were CD8+ and fairly uncommon in peripheral blood. Reportedly, significant enrichment of disease-linked clones occurred in matched ankylosing spondylitis synovial fluid.

Comments on this clonotype: The antigen remains unidentified.

CDR3 length equals 19 residues. Germline CDR1 MNHNS, CDR2 SASEGT. V was pared by 7 bases and J by 2 bases, with 28 bases between. Making use of molecular barcodes, quantitative 5'-RACE generated TCR beta libraries. TCRdb independently ran MiXCR on the 5' RACE reads; one entry per CDR3 protein. The sample has 150,000 or so distinct CDR3 sequences; around 32% are singletons. The sample consisted of synovial fluid, either unsorted or a sorted T cell fraction (not recorded which). The chain carries TRBV6-1 and TRBJ2-3, with D maybe TRBD2 (5 bases). The origin of this receptor is a male donor with ankylosing spondylitis. The CDR3 reads CASTVRRVEILMDTDTQYF. The CDR3 DNA reads TGTGCCAGCACCGTGAGGCGGGTAGAAATACTAATGGACACAGATACGCAGTATTTT.